This T cell receptor beta chain is from a study of T cell responses to AZD1222 COVID-19 vaccine. This table comes from immunoSEQ multiplex PCR, and its TCRdb copy is limited to in-frame clones, with some not included. The table records approximately 46,000 clones, about 90% of them present only once. Germline-derived CDR1 and CDR2 are MNHNY and SVGAGI (reference sequence). After removal of 0 bases from V and 5 bases from J, the junction contained 6 bases not matched to a gene. The CDR3 extends over 15 amino acids. The chain is built from TRBV6-6 and TRBJ1-1; TRBD1 agrees at 7 bases. Sequenced here: peripheral blood, sampled 28 days after the second AZD1222 dose. The TCR originated in an adult who received the AZD1222 COVID-19 vaccine. The DNA for the CDR3 is TGTGCCAGCAGTTACTCGACAGGGATCTCGACTGAAGCTTTCTTT. It codes for CASSYSTGISTEAFF.